The rows below give T cell receptor beta chains drawn from one sample of a study of spatial heterogeneity in lung cancer. TCRdb fed the 5' RACE reads into MiXCR, producing one record per CDR3 protein. The sample records around 23,000 distinct CDR3 sequences, around 3.2% being singletons. Here the sequenced sample was PBMCs, taken at surgery. Source of these receptors: a female donor with early-stage non-small cell lung cancer. Each CDR3 is given with its conserved first and last residue. A D gene is named only where the DNA matches it firmly. Not all rows give a size; the values are once, few, many and, for expanded clones, a class.

CDR3 | DNA | D | V | size | J
CASSLSSPGTGGYNEQFF | TGTGCCAGCAGTTTATCTTCGCCCGGGACAGGGGGCTACAATGAGCAGTTCTTC | TRBD1 | TRBV27 | . | TRBJ2-1
CASSSQYTRRQVITEAFF | TGTGCCAGCAGCTCACAATATACGAGACGACAGGTAATTACTGAAGCTTTCTTT | . | TRBV7-2 | few | TRBJ1-1
CASSSLARVKYEQYF | TGTGCCAGCAGTTCTCTTGCCAGGGTCAAATACGAGCAGTACTTC | . | TRBV27 | many | TRBJ2-7
CSVATDRGKTQYF | TGCAGCGTTGCGACGGACAGGGGGAAGACCCAGTACTTC | TRBD1 | TRBV29-1 | . | TRBJ2-5
CSARGESSYNSPLHF | TGCAGTGCTAGGGGGGAGAGCTCCTATAATTCACCCCTCCACTTT | . | TRBV20-1 | many | TRBJ1-6
CASSQDAGSAGELFF | TGCGCCAGCAGCCAGGATGCTGGCAGTGCCGGGGAGCTGTTTTTT | . | TRBV4-1 | medium-sized | TRBJ2-2
CASSLGRTRGEQFF | TGTGCCAGCAGCTTGGGCCGGACTAGGGGTGAGCAGTTCTTC | TRBD2 | TRBV5-5 | medium-sized | TRBJ2-1
CASAPGVGMAGANVLTF | TGTGCCAGCGCCCCCGGCGTTGGAATGGCTGGGGCCAACGTCCTGACTTTC | . | TRBV27 | many | TRBJ2-6
CAITTPRDEQYF | TGTGCCATCACCACCCCCAGGGACGAGCAGTACTTC | . | TRBV10-3 | many | TRBJ2-7
CASSLHSGAGAVDTQYF | TGTGCCAGCAGCTTGCATTCCGGAGCGGGAGCGGTAGATACGCAGTATTTT | TRBD2 | TRBV11-2 | many | TRBJ2-3
CASKRGRGGYTF | TGTGCCAGCAAGAGGGGGCGGGGTGGCTACACCTTC | TRBD1 | TRBV12-3/TRBV12-4 | many | TRBJ1-2
CASSLGRGLGETQYF | TGTGCCAGCAGTTTAGGGAGGGGGCTGGGAGAGACCCAGTACTTC | . | TRBV28 | many | TRBJ2-5
CASSEQGGNQPQHF | TGTGCCAGCAGCGAACAGGGGGGCAATCAGCCCCAGCATTTT | TRBD1 | TRBV4-2 | many | TRBJ1-5
CSANAIPLGKLFF | TGCAGTGCTAACGCCATCCCCCTGGGAAAACTGTTTTTT | . | TRBV20-1 | many | TRBJ1-4
CASSVASTGVTPGELFF | TGTGCCAGCAGCGTAGCTAGTACGGGAGTTACTCCCGGGGAGCTGTTTTTT | . | TRBV9 | . | TRBJ2-2
CSARERARSYEQYF | TGCAGTGCTAGAGAGCGTGCTAGAAGCTACGAGCAGTACTTC | . | TRBV20-1 | . | TRBJ2-7
CASSQESWTSGTTDTQYF | TGCGCCAGCAGCCAAGAATCCTGGACTAGCGGGACCACAGATACGCAGTATTTT | TRBD2 | TRBV4-1 | few | TRBJ2-3
CASSEVSGETQYF | TGTGCCAGCAGTGAAGTCTCAGGAGAGACCCAGTACTTC | . | TRBV2 | many | TRBJ2-5
CASAPQEGPAYEQYF | TGTGCCAGCGCACCCCAGGAGGGACCAGCCTACGAGCAGTACTTC | . | TRBV27 | many | TRBJ2-7
CAWSVLAGNEQFF | TGTGCCTGGAGTGTACTAGCGGGCAATGAGCAGTTCTTC | TRBD2 | TRBV30 | . | TRBJ2-1